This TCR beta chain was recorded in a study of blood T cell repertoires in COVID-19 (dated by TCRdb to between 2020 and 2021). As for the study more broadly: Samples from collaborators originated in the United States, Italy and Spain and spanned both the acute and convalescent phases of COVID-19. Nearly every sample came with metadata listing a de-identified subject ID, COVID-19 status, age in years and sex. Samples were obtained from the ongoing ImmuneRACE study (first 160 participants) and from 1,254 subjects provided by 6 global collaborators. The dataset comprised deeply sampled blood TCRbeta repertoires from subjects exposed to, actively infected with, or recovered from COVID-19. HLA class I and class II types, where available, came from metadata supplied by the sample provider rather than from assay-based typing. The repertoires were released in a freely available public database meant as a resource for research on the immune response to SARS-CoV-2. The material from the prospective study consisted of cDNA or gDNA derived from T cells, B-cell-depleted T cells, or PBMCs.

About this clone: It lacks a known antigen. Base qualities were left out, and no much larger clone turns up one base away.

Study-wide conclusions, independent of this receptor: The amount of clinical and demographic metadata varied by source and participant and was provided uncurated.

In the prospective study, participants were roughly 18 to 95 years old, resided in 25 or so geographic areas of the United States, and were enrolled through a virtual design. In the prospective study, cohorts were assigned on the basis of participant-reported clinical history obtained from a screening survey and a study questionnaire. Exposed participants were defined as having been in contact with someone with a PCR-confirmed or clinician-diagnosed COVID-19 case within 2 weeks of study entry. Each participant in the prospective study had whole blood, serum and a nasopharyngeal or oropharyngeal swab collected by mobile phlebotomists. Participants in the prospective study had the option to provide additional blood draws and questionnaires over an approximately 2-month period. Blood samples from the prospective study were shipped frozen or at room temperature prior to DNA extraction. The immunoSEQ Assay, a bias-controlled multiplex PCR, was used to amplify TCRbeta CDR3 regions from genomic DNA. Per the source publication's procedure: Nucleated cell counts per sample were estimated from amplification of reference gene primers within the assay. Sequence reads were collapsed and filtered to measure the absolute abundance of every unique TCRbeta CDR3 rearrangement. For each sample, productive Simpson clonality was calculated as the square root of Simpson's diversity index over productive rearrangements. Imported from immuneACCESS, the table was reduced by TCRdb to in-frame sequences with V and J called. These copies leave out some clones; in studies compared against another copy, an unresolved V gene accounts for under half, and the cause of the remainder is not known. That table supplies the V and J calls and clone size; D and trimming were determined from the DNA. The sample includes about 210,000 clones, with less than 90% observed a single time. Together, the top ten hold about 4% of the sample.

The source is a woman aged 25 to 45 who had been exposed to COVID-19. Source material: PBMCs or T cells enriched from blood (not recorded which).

CDR3 reads: CASSNSRISTDTQYF. The DNA sequence reads TGTGCCAGCAGCAATAGCCGAATTAGCACAGATACGCAGTATTTT. Rearrangement joined TRBV7-3 to TRBJ2-3, with the D gene call left open. From the cysteine up to the phenylalanine, the CDR3 has a length of 15 residues. Of the read, only the CDR3 DNA is kept; its 45 bases are in frame from base 1. The germline V gene provides CDR1 SGHTA and CDR2 FQGTGA. Trimming takes 5 bases from V and 0 bases from J, and the germline ends sit 12 bases apart.